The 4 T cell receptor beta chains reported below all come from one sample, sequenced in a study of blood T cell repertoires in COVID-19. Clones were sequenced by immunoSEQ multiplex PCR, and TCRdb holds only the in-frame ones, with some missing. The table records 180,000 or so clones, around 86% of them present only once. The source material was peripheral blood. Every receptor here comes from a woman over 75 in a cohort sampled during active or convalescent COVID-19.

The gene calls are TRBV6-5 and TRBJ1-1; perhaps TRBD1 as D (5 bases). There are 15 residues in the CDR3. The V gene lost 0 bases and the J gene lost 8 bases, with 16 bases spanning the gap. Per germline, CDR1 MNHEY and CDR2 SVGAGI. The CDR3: CASSYSGQGGLEAFF. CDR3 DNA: TGTGCCAGCAGTTACTCAGGGCAGGGAGGGTTAGAAGCTTTCTTT.

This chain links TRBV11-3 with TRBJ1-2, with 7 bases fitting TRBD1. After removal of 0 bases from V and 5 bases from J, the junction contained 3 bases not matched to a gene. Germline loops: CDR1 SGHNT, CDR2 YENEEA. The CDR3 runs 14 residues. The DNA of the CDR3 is TGTGCCAGCAGCTTAGATCACAGGGGATATGGCTACACCTTC. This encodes CASSLDHRGYGYTF.

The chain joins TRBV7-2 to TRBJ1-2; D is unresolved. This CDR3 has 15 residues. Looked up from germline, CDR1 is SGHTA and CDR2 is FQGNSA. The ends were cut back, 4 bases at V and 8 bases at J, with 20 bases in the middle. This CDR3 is CASSSHPGSSRGYTF. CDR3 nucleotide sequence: TGTGCCAGCAGCTCACATCCCGGTTCCTCGAGGGGCTACACCTTC.

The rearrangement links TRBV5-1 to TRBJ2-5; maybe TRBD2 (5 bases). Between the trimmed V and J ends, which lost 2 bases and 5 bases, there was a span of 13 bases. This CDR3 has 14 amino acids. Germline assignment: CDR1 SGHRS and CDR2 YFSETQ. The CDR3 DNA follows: TGCGCCAGCAGCTTTGACTTCGGCGGGGAGACCCAGTACTTC. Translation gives CASSFDFGGETQYF. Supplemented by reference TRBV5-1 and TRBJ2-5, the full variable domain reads KAGVTQTPRYLIKTRGQQVTLSCSPISGHRSVSWYQQTPGQGLQFLFEYFSETQRNKGNFPGRFSGRQFSNSRSEMNVSTLELGDSALYLCASSFDFGGETQYFGPGTRLLVL.